Sequencing of this TCR beta chain was carried out in a study of blood T cell repertoires in COVID-19. Sequencing was performed with immunoSEQ multiplex PCR; in TCRdb, only in-frame clones are kept and a portion is missing. The repertoire includes some 200,000 clones, about nine tenths of them detected once, and 0.53% sits in the top ten. Unmatched junction bases numbered 6, after V lost 2 bases and J lost 4 bases. Germline V lookup: CDR1 MNHEY, CDR2 SMNVEV (reference sequence). The CDR3 extends over 16 amino acids. The receptor was isolated from a man aged 45-65 years with acute or convalescent COVID-19. Sequenced input: peripheral blood. The chain links TRBV27 to TRBJ1-3; 9 bases fit TRBD1. DNA of the CDR3: TGTGCCAGCAGTTTAACAGGGGGCTTAAGAGGAAACACCATATATTTT. Protein product: CASSLTGGLRGNTIYF.